Following are 32 T cell receptor beta chains from one sample sequenced in a study of CD4 T cells in relation to SARS-CoV-2 and coronaviruses. Method: immunoSEQ multiplex PCR; TCRdb's copy keeps in-frame clones and lacks some. The table includes just under 20,000 clones, about 80% detected once. No antigen is known for these receptors. Before the COVID-19 pandemic, during about 2011-2019, CD4+ T cells were taken from unexposed donors. After less than 11 days of culture, CD4+ T cells were isolated. What was sequenced was CD4+ T cells from PBMCs, cultured in vitro. Source of these receptors: a human donor in good health.

Points on this clone: The sample has other DNA sequences that encode this CDR3 too. The rearrangement links TRBV27 to TRBJ1-3; tentatively, D is TRBD1 (5 bases). The germline gives CDR1 MNHEY, CDR2 SMNVEV (reference sequence). V lost 6 bases and J lost 0, with 6 bases in between. The CDR3 runs 13 residues. The CDR3 DNA is TGTGCCAGCAGCCAGGGCTCTGGAAACACCATATATTTT. Its translation: CASSQGSGNTIYF.

This clone was found a few times. The chain has TRBV10-2 and TRBJ1-3; the D is unclear. Germline V gene lookup returns CDR1 WSHSY and CDR2 SAAADI. Deletions cut 3 bases from V and 7 bases from J, with 10 bases between. The CDR3 has 13 residues. The DNA for the CDR3 is TGCGCCAGCAGTGATGGCCTAGGGAACACCATATATTTT. Translated: CASSDGLGNTIYF.

DNA of the CDR3: TGTGCCAGCAGGCCTGCTCCGGGACAGGGGCCAAGCTCCTATAATTCACCCCTCCACTTT. Its translation: CASRPAPGQGPSSYNSPLHF. The V and J genes are TRBV6-2 or TRBV6-3 and TRBJ1-6; TRBD1 agrees at 10 bases. CDR1 and CDR2 from the germline V gene are MNHEY and SVGEGT. The CDR3 loop spans 20 amino acids. Trimming removed 6 bases from V and 0 bases from J; junction bases left unmatched: 14.

This chain joins TRBV6-1 and TRBJ2-3; D gene ambiguous. V lost 3 bases and J 0 bases, leaving 7 bases between the germline ends. CDR3 length equals 14 residues. Germline-derived CDR1 and CDR2 are MNHNS and SASEGT. CDR3 sequence (DNA): TGTGCCAGCAGTGACCCCCCAAGCACAGATACGCAGTATTTT. Translating it yields CASSDPPSTDTQYF.

This chain connects TRBV18 to TRBJ2-5, with TRBD2 as a possible D gene (6 bases). Germline lookup yields CDR1 KGHSH and CDR2 LQKENI. The CDR3 extends over 14 amino acids. V lost 0 bases, J lost 1 base, and 6 bases lay in between. The DNA of the CDR3 is TGTGCCAGCTCACCACCGGGACTCCAAGAGACCCAGTACTTC. Encoded protein: CASSPPGLQETQYF. The complete variable domain, with remaining parts taken from reference TRBV18 and TRBJ2-5, reads NAGVMQNPRHLVRRRGQEARLRCSPMKGHSHVYWYRQLPEEGLKFMVYLQKENIIDESGMPKERFSAEFPKEGPSILRIQQVVRGDSAAYFCASSPPGLQETQYFGPGTRLLVL.

V gene TRBV11-2 combines with J gene TRBJ1-6, with 7 positions matching TRBD1. Trimming took 5 bases from V and 9 from J; bases not matched to a gene: 10. This CDR3 is built from 15 residues. Germline values: CDR1 SGHAT, CDR2 FQNNGV. The CDR3 DNA reads TGTGCCAGCAGCACCTTCGACAGGGTGTTTTCACCCCTCCACTTT. Its translation is CASSTFDRVFSPLHF. The full variable domain, rest sourced from reference TRBV11-2 and TRBJ1-6, is EAGVAQSPRYKIIEKRQSVAFWCNPISGHATLYWYQQILGQGPKLLIQFQNNGVVDDSQLPKDRFSAERLKGVDSTLKIQPAKLEDSAVYLCASSTFDRVFSPLHFGNGTRLTVT.

The chain has TRBV19 and TRBJ2-2, with D unresolved. The CDR3 runs to 12 residues. Trimming stripped 7 bases from V and 5 bases from J, with 8 bases between. Germline assignment: CDR1 LNHDA and CDR2 SQIVND (reference sequence). Here the CDR3 reads CASIQITGELFF. CDR3 bases: TGTGCCAGTATTCAGATAACCGGGGAGCTGTTTTTT.

The V call is TRBV9, the J call TRBJ1-1; possibly TRBD1 for D (6 bases). The germline V and J ends were trimmed by 3 bases and 11 bases, with 17 bases remaining between them. CDR3 size: 13 residues. The germline CDR1 and CDR2 sequences are SGDLS and YYNGEE. Here the CDR3 reads CASSDSFTGNAFF. In DNA form, the CDR3 reads TGTGCCAGCAGCGACTCCTTTACAGGGAATGCTTTCTTT.

The V call is TRBV27, the J call TRBJ1-1; D perhaps matches TRBD1 (6 bases). V lost 7 bases and J lost 3, with 12 bases in between. Germline CDR1 reads MNHEY; CDR2 reads SMNVEV (reference sequence). The CDR3 is made up of 13 amino acids. The CDR3: CASMPGGYTEAFF. In nucleotides, the CDR3 is TGTGCCAGCATGCCGGGGGGCTACACTGAAGCTTTCTTT.

The chain is built from TRBV5-1 and TRBJ2-5; 14 nucleotides line up with TRBD2. J gave up 5 bases and V 4 bases, and 7 bases lay outside the gene matches. The germline gives CDR1 SGHRS, CDR2 YFSETQ. The CDR3 length is 16 residues. The CDR3 loop is CASSGGTSGRGETQYF. The CDR3 nucleotides are TGCGCCAGCAGCGGCGGGACTAGCGGGAGAGGGGAGACCCAGTACTTC.

The chain combines TRBV24-1 with TRBJ2-2; D may be TRBD2 (5 bases). There are 13 residues in the CDR3. V lost 6 bases, J lost 4 bases, and 8 bases lay in between. Germline V gene sequence: CDR1 KGHDR, CDR2 SFDVKD. CDR3 DNA: TGTGCCACCAGTCCCAGCGGCACCGGGGAGCTGTTTTTT. It yields the protein CATSPSGTGELFF.

This rearrangement joins TRBV19 to TRBJ2-7; TRBD1 matches at 9 bases. With 5 bases clipped from V and 1 base from J, the junction kept 6 bases outside the gene matches. This CDR3 spans 15 amino acids. Germline loops: CDR1 LNHDA, CDR2 SQIVND (reference sequence). The CDR3 DNA is TGTGCCAGTAGTCCCCGGACAGGGGAGTCCTACGAGCAGTACTTC. It encodes CASSPRTGESYEQYF.

This rearrangement joins TRBV3-1 (or the pseudogene TRBV3-2) to TRBJ2-7; 9 positions agree with TRBD1. CDR3 length: 14 amino acids. Unmatched junction bases numbered 8, after V lost 8 bases and J lost 3 bases. Per the germline V gene, CDR1 is LGHDT and CDR2 is YNNKEL (reference sequence). CDR3 DNA: TGTGCCAGCCGCGGGACAGGGCTTGTCTACGAGCAGTACTTC. Translation gives CASRGTGLVYEQYF.

The chain uses TRBV9 and TRBJ2-3; 9 nucleotides line up with TRBD2. Unmatched junction bases numbered 4, after V lost 2 bases and J lost 0 bases. The CDR3 has 16 residues. Per germline, CDR1 SGDLS and CDR2 YYNGEE. The CDR3 sequence is CASSVGTSYSTDTQYF. The CDR3 region has the DNA TGTGCCAGCAGCGTCGGGACTAGCTATAGCACAGATACGCAGTATTTT.

The J gene is TRBJ1-3, the V gene TRBV29-1; no clear D. The length of the CDR3 is 14 residues. V was shortened by 7 bases and J by 0 bases, with 13 bases between the two germline ends. Germline loops: CDR1 SQVTM, CDR2 ANQGSEA. CDR3 nucleotides: TGCAGCGCATACAGTGCCAACTCTGGAAACACCATATATTTT. Translating it yields CSAYSANSGNTIYF.

This clone was detected only a few times. The chain couples TRBV4-1 to TRBJ1-2; D gene uncertain. V was clipped by 4 bases and J by 8 bases, with 20 bases between them. CDR3 length: 15 residues. Germline lookup yields CDR1 MGHRA and CDR2 YSYEKL. This chain's CDR3 is CASSPIPGPRAGYTF. The CDR3 DNA sequence: TGCGCCAGCAGCCCGATTCCCGGGCCCAGAGCGGGCTACACCTTC.

The chain links TRBV19 to TRBJ2-4, with a tentative D call TRBD2 (6 bases). Germline V lookup: CDR1 LNHDA, CDR2 SQIVND (reference sequence). The CDR3 consists of 15 residues. Trimming removed 3 bases at V and 4 bases at J, with 13 bases between. The CDR3 region has the DNA TGTGCCAGTAGTATCATGGAGGGTTTAAAAAACATTCAGTACTTC. It yields the protein CASSIMEGLKNIQYF.

The gene calls are TRBV7-2 and TRBJ2-5; a possible D gene is TRBD2 (5 bases). V was cut by 1 base and J by 4 bases, with 10 bases left in between. Per germline, CDR1 SGHTA and CDR2 FQGNSA. The CDR3 totals 14 residues. CDR3 in amino acids: CASSLELGPETQYF. The CDR3 DNA reads TGTGCCAGCAGCTTAGAACTAGGACCAGAGACCCAGTACTTC.

V gene TRBV4-2 combines with J gene TRBJ2-7, with TRBD2 matching over 7 bases. The V segment lost 0 bases and the J segment 0 bases; nucleotides outside the gene matches: 5. The CDR3 loop spans 16 amino acids. CDR1 and CDR2 (germline): LGHNA, YNFKEQ. Here the CDR3 reads CASSQDGGGSSYEQYF. The CDR3 DNA sequence: TGTGCCAGCAGCCAAGACGGGGGAGGGAGCTCCTACGAGCAGTACTTC.

The CDR3: CASSVVGSERDTQYF. The CDR3, as DNA: TGTGCCAGCAGCGTAGTGGGATCCGAACGGGATACGCAGTATTTT. The rearrangement links TRBV9 to TRBJ2-3, with D unclear. Trimming cost V 0 bases and J 6 bases, with 14 bases left between them. In germline, CDR1 is SGDLS, CDR2 YYNGEE. The CDR3 is 15 amino acids.

The chain uses TRBV9 and TRBJ1-3; 9 positions agree with TRBD1. The CDR3 is 15 residues long. J was trimmed by 4 bases and V by 3 bases; bases with no gene match: 5. The V gene's germline CDR1 is SGDLS and CDR2 YYNGEE. The DNA of the CDR3 is TGTGCCAGCAGCGCTACAGGGGGCCAGGGAAACACCATATATTTT. It translates to CASSATGGQGNTIYF.

The genes are TRBV4-3 and TRBJ2-3, with D possibly matching TRBD2 (5 bases). The CDR3 runs 13 residues. With 2 bases removed from V and 7 bases from J, the gap between germline ends came to 10 bases. The V gene's germline CDR1 is LGHNA and CDR2 YSLEER. CDR3 region: CASSQKRGNTQYF. CDR3 DNA sequence: TGCGCCAGCAGCCAAAAACGAGGGAATACGCAGTATTTT.

The count of this clone is one. The rearrangement joins TRBV3-1 (or the pseudogene TRBV3-2) to TRBJ1-2; no reliable D call. Germline CDR1 LGHDT, CDR2 YNNKEL (reference sequence). V was trimmed by 0 bases and J by 4 bases, leaving 6 bases between them. This CDR3 contains 13 residues. In DNA form, the CDR3 reads TGTGCCAGCAGCCAAGATATCAGCTATGGCTACACCTTC. It codes for CASSQDISYGYTF.

This clone was found once. The rearrangement joins TRBV4-3 to TRBJ1-3; D uncertain. Germline loops: CDR1 LGHNA, CDR2 YSLEER. Trimming stripped 4 bases from V and 2 bases from J, with 18 bases between. The CDR3 consists of 17 residues. The CDR3 bases are TGCGCCAGCAGCCCCGGACCAGGAGAAGGAACTGGAAACACCATATATTTT. Its translation is CASSPGPGEGTGNTIYF.

The CDR3 reads CASSQDYGAYEQYF. The DNA for the CDR3 is TGCGCCAGCAGCCAAGATTACGGGGCTTACGAGCAGTACTTC. The chain uses TRBV4-1 and TRBJ2-7, with D perhaps being TRBD1 or TRBD2 (5 bases each). V was cut by 0 bases and J by 4 bases, with 10 bases left in between. Germline CDR1 reads MGHRA; CDR2 reads YSYEKL. The CDR3 sequence is 14 residues long.

The J gene is TRBJ2-5, the V gene TRBV24-1, with 10 bases matching TRBD2. Germline CDR1 and CDR2: KGHDR and SFDVKD. J lost 5 bases, V lost 0 bases, and 11 bases had no gene match. This CDR3 spans 18 amino acids. The CDR3: CATSDLPSGGRSEETQYF. The CDR3 DNA reads as TGTGCCACCAGTGATTTGCCTAGCGGGGGTAGAAGCGAGGAGACCCAGTACTTC.

The chain employs TRBV2 and TRBJ2-5; a possible D gene is TRBD1 (5 bases). V was shortened by 6 bases and J by 5 bases, with 16 bases between the two germline ends. Germline CDR1 reads SNHLY; CDR2 reads FYNNEI. The CDR3 spans 14 residues. In nucleotides, the CDR3 is TGTGCCAGCAGGGATCTGGTGGGGCGGGAGACCCAGTACTTC. Translated, it gives CASRDLVGRETQYF.

This clone was detected once. The chain recombines TRBV7-7 with TRBJ2-1; 13 bases map to TRBD2. Germline CDR1 SSHAT, CDR2 FNYEAQ (reference sequence). V was pared by 5 bases and J by 6 bases, with 10 bases of the junction left unmatched. There are 17 residues in the CDR3. The CDR3 loop is CASSPNPGTSGVNEQFF. In DNA form, the CDR3 reads TGTGCCAGCAGCCCCAACCCCGGGACTAGCGGGGTCAATGAGCAGTTCTTC. The variable domain in full, with the rest retrieved from reference TRBV7-7 and TRBJ2-1, is GAGVSQSPRYKVTKRGQDVTLRCDPISSHATLYWYQQALGQGPEFLTYFNYEAQPDKSGLPSDRFSAERPEGSISTLTIQRTEQRDSAMYRCASSPNPGTSGVNEQFFGPGTRLTVL.

The V and J genes are TRBV6-5 and TRBJ2-1; D not resolved. The CDR3 has 15 amino acids. Per germline, CDR1 MNHEY and CDR2 SVGAGI. Trimming cost V 5 bases and J 0 bases, with 11 bases left between them. This CDR3 is CASSPGSRSYNEQFF. DNA of the CDR3: TGTGCCAGCAGTCCCGGATCACGCTCCTACAATGAGCAGTTCTTC.

The chain has TRBV5-1 and TRBJ2-2, with D tentatively TRBD1 or TRBD2 (5 bases each). The CDR3 length is 15 residues. Trimming removed 5 bases at V and 0 bases at J, with 11 bases between. Germline assignment: CDR1 SGHRS and CDR2 YFSETQ. The CDR3 nucleotides are TGCGCCAGCAGTCCCGGGACCACGAACACCGGGGAGCTGTTTTTT. As protein: CASSPGTTNTGELFF.

V and J are TRBV18 and TRBJ2-3; tentative D call: TRBD1 (7 bases). This CDR3 has 15 residues. The V end lost 6 bases, the J end lost 7 bases, and 20 bases lay between the germline ends. The V gene's germline CDR1 is KGHSH and CDR2 LQKENI. The CDR3: CASSSAGQPDHTQYF. The CDR3 DNA is TGTGCCAGCTCGTCTGCGGGACAGCCAGATCATACGCAGTATTTT.

The rearrangement joins TRBV27 to TRBJ2-1, with D possibly matching TRBD1 (6 bases). Germline assignment: CDR1 MNHEY and CDR2 SMNVEV (reference sequence). The germline V and J ends were trimmed by 3 bases and 10 bases, with 25 bases remaining between them. The CDR3 contains 17 residues. As DNA, the CDR3 is TGTGCCAGCAGTTTCGGTGGGAACAGGGCAGGAATGCAGGAGCAGTTCTTC. Translated: CASSFGGNRAGMQEQFF.